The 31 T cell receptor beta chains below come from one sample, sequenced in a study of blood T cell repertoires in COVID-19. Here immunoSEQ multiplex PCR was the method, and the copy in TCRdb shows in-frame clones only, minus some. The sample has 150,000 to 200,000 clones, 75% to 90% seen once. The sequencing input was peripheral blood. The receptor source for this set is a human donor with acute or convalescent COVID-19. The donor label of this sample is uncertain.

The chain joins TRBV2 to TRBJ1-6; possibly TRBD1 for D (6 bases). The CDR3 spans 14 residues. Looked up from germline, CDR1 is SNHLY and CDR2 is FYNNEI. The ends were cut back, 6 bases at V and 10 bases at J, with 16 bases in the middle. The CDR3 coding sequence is TGTGCCAGCAGACCGAGGGGGTATGAATCACCCCTCCACTTT. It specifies CASRPRGYESPLHF.

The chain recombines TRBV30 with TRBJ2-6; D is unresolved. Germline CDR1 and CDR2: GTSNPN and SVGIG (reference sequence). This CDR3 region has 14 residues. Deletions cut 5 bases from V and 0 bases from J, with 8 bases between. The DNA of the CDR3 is TGTGCCTGGGGTCAGGCCTCTGGGGCCAACGTCCTGACTTTC. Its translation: CAWGQASGANVLTF.

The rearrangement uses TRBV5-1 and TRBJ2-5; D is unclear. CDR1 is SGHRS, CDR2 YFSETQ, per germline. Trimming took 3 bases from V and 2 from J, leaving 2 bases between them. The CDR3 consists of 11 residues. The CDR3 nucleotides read TGCGCCAGCAGCTCTCAAGAGACCCAGTACTTC. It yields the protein CASSSQETQYF.

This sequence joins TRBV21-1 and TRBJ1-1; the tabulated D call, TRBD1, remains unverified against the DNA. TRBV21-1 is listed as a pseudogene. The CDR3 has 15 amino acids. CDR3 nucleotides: TGTGCCAGCAGCAGGGCAGTTGGTTGCGCTACTGAAGCTTTCTTT. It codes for CASSRAVGCATEAFF.

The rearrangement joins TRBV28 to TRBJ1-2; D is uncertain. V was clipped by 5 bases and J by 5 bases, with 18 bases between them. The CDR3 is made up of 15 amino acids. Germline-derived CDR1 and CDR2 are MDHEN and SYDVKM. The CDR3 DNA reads TGTGCCAGCAGTGAGATCGTCCCAGCGGGATATGGCTACACCTTC. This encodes CASSEIVPAGYGYTF.

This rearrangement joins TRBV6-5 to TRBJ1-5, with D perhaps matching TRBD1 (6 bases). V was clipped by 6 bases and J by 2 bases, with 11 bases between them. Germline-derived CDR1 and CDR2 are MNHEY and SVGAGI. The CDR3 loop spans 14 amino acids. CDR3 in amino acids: CASSRQARNQPQHF. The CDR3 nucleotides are TGTGCCAGCAGCAGACAGGCCCGCAATCAGCCCCAGCATTTT.

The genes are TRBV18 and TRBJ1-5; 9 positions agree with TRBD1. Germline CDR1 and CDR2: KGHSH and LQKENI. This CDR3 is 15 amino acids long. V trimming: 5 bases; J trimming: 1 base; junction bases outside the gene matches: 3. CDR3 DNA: TGTGCCAGCTCAATACAGGGGGCGAGCAATCAGCCCCAGCATTTT. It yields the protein CASSIQGASNQPQHF.

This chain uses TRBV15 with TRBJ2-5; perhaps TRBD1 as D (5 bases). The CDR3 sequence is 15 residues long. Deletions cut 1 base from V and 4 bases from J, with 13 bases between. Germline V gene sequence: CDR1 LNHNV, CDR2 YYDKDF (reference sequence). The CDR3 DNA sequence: TGTGCCACCAGCAGAGTCGGACAAGGGTTAGAGACCCAGTACTTC. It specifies CATSRVGQGLETQYF. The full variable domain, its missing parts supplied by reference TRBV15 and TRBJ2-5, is DAMVIQNPRYQVTQFGKPVTLSCSQTLNHNVMYWYQQKSSQAPKLLFHYYDKDFNNEADTPDNFQSRRPNTSFCFLDIRSPGLGDTAMYLCATSRVGQGLETQYFGPGTRLLVL.

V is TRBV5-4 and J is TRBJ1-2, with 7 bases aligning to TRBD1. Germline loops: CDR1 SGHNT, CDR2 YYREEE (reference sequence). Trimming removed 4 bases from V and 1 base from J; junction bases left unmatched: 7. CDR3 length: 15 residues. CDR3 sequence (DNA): TGTGCCAGCAGCCAGGGACAGCAAATTAACTATGGCTACACCTTC. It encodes CASSQGQQINYGYTF.

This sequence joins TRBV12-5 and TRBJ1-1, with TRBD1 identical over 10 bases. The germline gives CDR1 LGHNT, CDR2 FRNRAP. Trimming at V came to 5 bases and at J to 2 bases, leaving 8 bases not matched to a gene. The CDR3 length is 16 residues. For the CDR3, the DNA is TGTGCTAGTGGTCTCGGACAGGGGGGGGGAAACACTGAAGCTTTCTTT. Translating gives CASGLGQGGGNTEAFF.

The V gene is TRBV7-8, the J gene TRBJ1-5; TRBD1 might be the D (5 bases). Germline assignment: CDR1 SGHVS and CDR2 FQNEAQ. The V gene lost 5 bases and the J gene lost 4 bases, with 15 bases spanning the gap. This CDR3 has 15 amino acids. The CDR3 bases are TGTGCCAGCAGCCCTGGCAGGGTGGGGAATCAGCCCCAGCATTTT. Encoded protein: CASSPGRVGNQPQHF. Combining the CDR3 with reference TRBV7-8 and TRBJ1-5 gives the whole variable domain GAGVSQSPRYKVAKRGQDVALRCDPISGHVSLFWYQQALGQGPEFLTYFQNEAQLDKSGLPSDRFFAERPEGSVSTLKIQRTQQEDSAVYLCASSPGRVGNQPQHFGDGTRLSIL.

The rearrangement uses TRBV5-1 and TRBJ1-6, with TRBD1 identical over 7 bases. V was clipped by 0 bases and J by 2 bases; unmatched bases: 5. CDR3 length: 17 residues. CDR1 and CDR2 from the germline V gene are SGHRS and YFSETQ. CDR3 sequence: CASSLGTGGTYNSPLHF. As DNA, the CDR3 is TGCGCCAGCAGCTTGGGGACAGGTGGGACCTATAATTCACCCCTCCACTTT.

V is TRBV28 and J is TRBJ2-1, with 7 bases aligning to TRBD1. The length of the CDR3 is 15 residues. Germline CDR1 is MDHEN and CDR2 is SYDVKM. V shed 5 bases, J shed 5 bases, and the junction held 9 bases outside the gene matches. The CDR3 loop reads CASSRRTGWNNEQFF. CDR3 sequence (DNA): TGTGCCAGCAGTCGAAGGACAGGTTGGAACAATGAGCAGTTCTTC.

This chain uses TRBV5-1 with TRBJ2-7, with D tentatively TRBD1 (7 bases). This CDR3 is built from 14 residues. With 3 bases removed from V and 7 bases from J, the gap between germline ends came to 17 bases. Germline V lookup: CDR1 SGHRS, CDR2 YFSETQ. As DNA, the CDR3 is TGCGCCAGCAGCTCGACAGGGACTCAAGGAGAGCAGTACTTC. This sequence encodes CASSSTGTQGEQYF.

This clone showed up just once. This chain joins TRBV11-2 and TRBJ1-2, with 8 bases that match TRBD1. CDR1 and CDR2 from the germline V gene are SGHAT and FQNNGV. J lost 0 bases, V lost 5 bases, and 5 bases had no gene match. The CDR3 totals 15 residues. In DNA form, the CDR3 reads TGTGCCAGCAGCCGCAGGGGGCAAGCTAACTATGGCTACACCTTC. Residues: CASSRRGQANYGYTF. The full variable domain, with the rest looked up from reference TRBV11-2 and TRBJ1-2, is EAGVAQSPRYKIIEKRQSVAFWCNPISGHATLYWYQQILGQGPKLLIQFQNNGVVDDSQLPKDRFSAERLKGVDSTLKIQPAKLEDSAVYLCASSRRGQANYGYTFGSGTRLTVV.

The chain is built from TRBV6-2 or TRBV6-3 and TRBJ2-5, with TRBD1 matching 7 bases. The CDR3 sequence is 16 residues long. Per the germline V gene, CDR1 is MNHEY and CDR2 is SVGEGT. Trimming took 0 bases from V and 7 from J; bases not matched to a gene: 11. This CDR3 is CASSYSEQGTLRTQYF. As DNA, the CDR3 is TGTGCCAGCAGTTACTCGGAACAGGGGACCTTAAGGACCCAGTACTTC.

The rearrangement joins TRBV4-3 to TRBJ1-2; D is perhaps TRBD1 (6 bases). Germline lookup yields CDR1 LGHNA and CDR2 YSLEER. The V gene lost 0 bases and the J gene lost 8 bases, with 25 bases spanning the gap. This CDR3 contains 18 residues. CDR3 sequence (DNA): TGCGCCAGCAGCCAAGATTTCAACTTTGGGGGGGGGCGAGGAGGCTACACCTTC. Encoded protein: CASSQDFNFGGGRGGYTF.

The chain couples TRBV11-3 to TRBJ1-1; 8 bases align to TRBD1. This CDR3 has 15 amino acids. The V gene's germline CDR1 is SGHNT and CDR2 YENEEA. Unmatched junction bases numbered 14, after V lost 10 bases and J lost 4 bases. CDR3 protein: CATNPGQGYLTEAFF. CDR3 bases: TGTGCCACAAACCCTGGACAGGGATATCTCACTGAAGCTTTCTTT.

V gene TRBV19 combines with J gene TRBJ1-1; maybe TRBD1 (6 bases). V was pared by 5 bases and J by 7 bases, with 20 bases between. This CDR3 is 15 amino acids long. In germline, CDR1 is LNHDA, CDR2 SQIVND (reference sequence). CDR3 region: CASSSSWQGSVEAFF. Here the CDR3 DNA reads TGTGCCAGTAGTTCTTCTTGGCAGGGGAGTGTTGAAGCTTTCTTT.

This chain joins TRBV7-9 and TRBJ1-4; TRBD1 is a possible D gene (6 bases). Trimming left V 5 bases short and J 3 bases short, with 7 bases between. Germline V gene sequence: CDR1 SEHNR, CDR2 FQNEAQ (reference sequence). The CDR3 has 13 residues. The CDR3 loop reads CASSRQANEKLFF. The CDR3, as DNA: TGTGCCAGCAGCCGACAGGCTAATGAAAAACTGTTTTTT.

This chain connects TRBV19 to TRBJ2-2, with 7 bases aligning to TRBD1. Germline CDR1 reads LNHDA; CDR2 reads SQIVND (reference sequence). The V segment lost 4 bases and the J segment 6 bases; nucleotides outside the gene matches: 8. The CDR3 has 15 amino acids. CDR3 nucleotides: TGTGCCAGTAGTAAGTGGACAGGAACCCCCGGGGAGCTGTTTTTT. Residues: CASSKWTGTPGELFF.

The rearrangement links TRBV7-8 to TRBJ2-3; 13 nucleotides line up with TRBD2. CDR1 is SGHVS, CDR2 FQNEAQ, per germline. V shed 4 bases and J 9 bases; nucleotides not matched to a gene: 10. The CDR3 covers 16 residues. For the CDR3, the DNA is TGTGCCAGCAGCTCCAACCAACGACTAGCGGGGGGAACGCAGTATTTT. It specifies CASSSNQRLAGGTQYF. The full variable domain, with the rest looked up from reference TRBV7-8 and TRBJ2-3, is GAGVSQSPRYKVAKRGQDVALRCDPISGHVSLFWYQQALGQGPEFLTYFQNEAQLDKSGLPSDRFFAERPEGSVSTLKIQRTQQEDSAVYLCASSSNQRLAGGTQYFGPGTRLTVL.

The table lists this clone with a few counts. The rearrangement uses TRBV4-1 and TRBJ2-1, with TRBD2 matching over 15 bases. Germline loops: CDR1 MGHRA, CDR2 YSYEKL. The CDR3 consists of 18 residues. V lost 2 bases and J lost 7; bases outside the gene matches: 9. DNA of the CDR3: TGCGCCAGCAGCCAATCCCAAACCGGGACTAGCGGGGGGAATGAGCAGTTCTTC. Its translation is CASSQSQTGTSGGNEQFF.

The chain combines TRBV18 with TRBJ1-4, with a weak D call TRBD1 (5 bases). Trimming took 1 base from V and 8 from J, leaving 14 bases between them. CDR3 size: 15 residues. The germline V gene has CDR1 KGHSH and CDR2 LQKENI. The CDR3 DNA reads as TGTGCCAGCTCACCACAGGGGCACATGTGGGAAAAACTGTTTTTT. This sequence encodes CASSPQGHMWEKLFF.

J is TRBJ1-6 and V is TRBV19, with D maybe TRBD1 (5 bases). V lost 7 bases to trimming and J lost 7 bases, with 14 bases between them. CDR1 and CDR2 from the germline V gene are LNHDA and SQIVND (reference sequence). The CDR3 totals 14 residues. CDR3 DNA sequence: TGTGCCAGTATGGCGGGACCCTTGAATTCACCCCTCCACTTT. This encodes CASMAGPLNSPLHF.

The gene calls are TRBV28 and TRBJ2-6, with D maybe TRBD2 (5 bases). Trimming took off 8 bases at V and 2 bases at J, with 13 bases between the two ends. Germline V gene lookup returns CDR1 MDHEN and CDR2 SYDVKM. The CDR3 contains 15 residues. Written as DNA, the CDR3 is TGTGCCAGCTCAGCGGTATACCCTGGGGCCAACGTCCTGACTTTC. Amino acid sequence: CASSAVYPGANVLTF.

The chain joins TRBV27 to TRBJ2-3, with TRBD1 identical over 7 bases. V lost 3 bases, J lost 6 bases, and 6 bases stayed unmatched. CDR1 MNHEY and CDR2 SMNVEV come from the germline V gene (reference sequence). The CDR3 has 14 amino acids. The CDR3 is CASSFGAGGDTQYF. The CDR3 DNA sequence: TGTGCCAGCAGTTTTGGGGCAGGGGGTGATACGCAGTATTTT.

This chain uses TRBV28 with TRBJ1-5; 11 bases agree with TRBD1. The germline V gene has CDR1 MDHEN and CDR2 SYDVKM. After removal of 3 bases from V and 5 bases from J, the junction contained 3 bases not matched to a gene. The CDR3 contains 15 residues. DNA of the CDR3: TGTGCCAGCAGTTTGCGGACAGGGGGCTATCAGCCCCAGCATTTT. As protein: CASSLRTGGYQPQHF.

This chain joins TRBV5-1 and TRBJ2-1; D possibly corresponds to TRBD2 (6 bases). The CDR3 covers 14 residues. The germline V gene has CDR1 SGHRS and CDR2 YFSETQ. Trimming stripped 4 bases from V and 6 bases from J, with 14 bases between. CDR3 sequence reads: CASSPGEVTNEQFF. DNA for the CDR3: TGCGCCAGCAGCCCCGGGGAGGTGACCAATGAGCAGTTCTTC.

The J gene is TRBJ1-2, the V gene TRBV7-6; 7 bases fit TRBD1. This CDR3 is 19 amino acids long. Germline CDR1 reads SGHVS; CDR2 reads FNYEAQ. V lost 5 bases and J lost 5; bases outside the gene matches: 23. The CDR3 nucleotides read TGTGCCAGCAGCCTCGAATCCCCGTTTGGACAGGCGAAAACTTATGGCTACACCTTC. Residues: CASSLESPFGQAKTYGYTF.

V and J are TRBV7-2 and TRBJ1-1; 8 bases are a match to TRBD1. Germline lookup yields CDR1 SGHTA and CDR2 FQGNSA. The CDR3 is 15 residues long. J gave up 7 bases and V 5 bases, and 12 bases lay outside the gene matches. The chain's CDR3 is CASSLRTGPIFEAFF. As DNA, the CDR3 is TGTGCCAGCAGCCTCAGGACAGGGCCGATCTTTGAAGCTTTCTTT.